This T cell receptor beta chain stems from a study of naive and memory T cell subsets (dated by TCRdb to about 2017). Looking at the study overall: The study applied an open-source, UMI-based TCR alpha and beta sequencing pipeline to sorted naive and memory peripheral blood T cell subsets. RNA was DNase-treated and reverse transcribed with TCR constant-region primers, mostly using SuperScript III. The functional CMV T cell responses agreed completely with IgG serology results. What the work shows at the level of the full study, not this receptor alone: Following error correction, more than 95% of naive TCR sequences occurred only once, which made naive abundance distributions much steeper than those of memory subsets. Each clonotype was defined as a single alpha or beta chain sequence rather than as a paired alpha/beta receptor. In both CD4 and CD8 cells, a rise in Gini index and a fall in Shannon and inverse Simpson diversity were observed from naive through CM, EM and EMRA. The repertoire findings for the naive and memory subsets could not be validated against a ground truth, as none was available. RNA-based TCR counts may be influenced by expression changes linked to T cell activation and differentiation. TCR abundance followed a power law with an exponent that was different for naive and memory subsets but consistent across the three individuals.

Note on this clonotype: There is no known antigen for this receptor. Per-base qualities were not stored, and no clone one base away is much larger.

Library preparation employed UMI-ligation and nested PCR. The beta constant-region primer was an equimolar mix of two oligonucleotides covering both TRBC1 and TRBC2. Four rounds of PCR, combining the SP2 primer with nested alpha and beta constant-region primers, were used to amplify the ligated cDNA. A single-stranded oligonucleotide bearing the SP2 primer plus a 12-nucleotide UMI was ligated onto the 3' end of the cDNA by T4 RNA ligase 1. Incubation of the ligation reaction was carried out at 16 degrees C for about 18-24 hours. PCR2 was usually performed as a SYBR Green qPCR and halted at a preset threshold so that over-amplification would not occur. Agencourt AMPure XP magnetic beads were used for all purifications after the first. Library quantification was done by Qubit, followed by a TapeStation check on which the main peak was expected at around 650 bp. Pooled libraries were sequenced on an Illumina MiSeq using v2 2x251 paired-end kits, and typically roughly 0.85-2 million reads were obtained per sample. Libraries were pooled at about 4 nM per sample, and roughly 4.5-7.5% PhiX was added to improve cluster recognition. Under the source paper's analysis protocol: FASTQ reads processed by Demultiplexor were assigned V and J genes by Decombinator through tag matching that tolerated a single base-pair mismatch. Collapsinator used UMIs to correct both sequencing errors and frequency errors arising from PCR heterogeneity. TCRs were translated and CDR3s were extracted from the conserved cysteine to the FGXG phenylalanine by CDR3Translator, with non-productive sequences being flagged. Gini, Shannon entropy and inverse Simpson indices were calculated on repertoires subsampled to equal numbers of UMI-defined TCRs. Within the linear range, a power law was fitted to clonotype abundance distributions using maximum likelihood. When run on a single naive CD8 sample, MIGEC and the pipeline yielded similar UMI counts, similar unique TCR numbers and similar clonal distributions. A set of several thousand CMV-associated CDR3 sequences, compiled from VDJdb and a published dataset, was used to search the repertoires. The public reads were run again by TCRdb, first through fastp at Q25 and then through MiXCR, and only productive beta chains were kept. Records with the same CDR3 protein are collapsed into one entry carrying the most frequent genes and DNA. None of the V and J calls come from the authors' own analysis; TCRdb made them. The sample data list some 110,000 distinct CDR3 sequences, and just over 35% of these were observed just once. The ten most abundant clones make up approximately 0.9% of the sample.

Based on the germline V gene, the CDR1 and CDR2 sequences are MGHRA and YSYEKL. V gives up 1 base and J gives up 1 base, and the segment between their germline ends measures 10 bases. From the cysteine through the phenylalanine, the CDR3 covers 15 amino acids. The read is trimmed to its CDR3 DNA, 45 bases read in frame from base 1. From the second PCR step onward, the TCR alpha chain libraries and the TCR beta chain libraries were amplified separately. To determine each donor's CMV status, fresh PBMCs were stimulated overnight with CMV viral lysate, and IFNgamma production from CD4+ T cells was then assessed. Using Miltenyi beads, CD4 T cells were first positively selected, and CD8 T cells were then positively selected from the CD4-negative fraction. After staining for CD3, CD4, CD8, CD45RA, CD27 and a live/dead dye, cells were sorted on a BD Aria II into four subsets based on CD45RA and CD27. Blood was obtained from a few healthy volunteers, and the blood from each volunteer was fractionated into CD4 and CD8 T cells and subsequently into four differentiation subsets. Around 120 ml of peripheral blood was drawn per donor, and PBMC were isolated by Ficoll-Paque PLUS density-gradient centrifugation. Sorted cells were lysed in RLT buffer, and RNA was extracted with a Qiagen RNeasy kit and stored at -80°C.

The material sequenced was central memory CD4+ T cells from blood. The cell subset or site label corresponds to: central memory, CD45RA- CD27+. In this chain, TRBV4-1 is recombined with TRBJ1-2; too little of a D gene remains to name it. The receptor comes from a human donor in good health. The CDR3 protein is CASSQGSGLNYGYTF. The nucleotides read TGCGCCAGCAGCCAAGGGAGCGGTCTTAACTATGGCTACACCTTC.